This T cell receptor beta chain was identified during a study of cytomegalovirus exposure and HLA in healthy donors. Study outcomes and limitations: Immune exposure information comprised only CMV serostatus. Later analysis suggested most CMV-associated TCR beta chains were HLA-restricted. Later on, an analysis tied approximately 17,000 TCR beta sequences to HLA alleles at 0.05 false discovery rate.

Donors were ostensibly healthy at sampling, although undocumented immune exposures were probable. This clone was counted a single time. Its specificity is unknown. Primers included in the PCR were 60 Vbeta and 13 Jbeta primers. Assay used: immunoSEQ multiplex PCR; TCRdb lists only in-frame clones, some missing. The table has tens of thousands of clones, 72% seen once. Germline V gene sequence: CDR1 MNHEY, CDR2 SVGAGI. The trim removed 7 bases at V and 5 bases at J, leaving 11 bases unmatched. CDR3 length: 15 amino acids. The sequence was collected from a man in his sixties in good health and CMV-seropositive. The V gene is TRBV6-5, the J gene TRBJ2-1; 7 bases match TRBD1. Sample: PBMCs. CDR3 nucleotide sequence: TGTGCCAGCATTCCCTCCGGTCAGGGGGACAATGAGCAGTTCTTC. It codes for CASIPSGQGDNEQFF.